Following are 24 T cell receptor beta chains from one sample sequenced in a study of blood T cell repertoires in COVID-19. Using immunoSEQ multiplex PCR, the repertoire was profiled, and TCRdb retains in-frame clones only, with some absent. Of 120,000 or so clones detected, about 83% appear once; the ten largest clones hold 3.9%. The specimen sequenced was peripheral blood. The source of these receptors is a man aged 60 to 75 with acute or convalescent COVID-19.

The gene calls are TRBV7-8 and TRBJ1-6, with D perhaps TRBD1 (6 bases). V was cut by 1 base and J by 8 bases, with 12 bases left in between. Germline CDR1 SGHVS, CDR2 FQNEAQ. The CDR3 contains 15 residues. The CDR3 DNA is TGTGCCAGCAGCTTAGGACAGCCAGGGGATTCACCCCTCCACTTT. Its translation: CASSLGQPGDSPLHF.

This chain joins TRBV19 and TRBJ1-2; possible D gene TRBD1, 5 bases. Between the trimmed V and J ends, which lost 4 bases and 0 bases, there was a span of 12 bases. Per the germline V gene, CDR1 is LNHDA and CDR2 is SQIVND (reference sequence). The CDR3 is made up of 15 amino acids. CDR3 in amino acids: CASSKDTGANYGYTF. CDR3 nucleotides: TGTGCCAGTAGTAAAGACACAGGAGCTAACTATGGCTACACCTTC.

This clone has just a few counts. The V gene is TRBV19, the J gene TRBJ2-3; the match to TRBD2 covers 12 bases. The trim removed 4 bases at V and 10 bases at J, leaving 3 bases unmatched. The CDR3 is made up of 13 amino acids. In germline, CDR1 is LNHDA, CDR2 SQIVND (reference sequence). CDR3: CASSTGLAGPQYF. CDR3 coding DNA: TGTGCCAGTAGTACCGGACTAGCGGGACCGCAGTATTTT.

The chain has TRBV7-2 and TRBJ2-1, with 7 bases aligning to TRBD2. The CDR3 extends over 12 amino acids. The junction had 4 bases not matched to a gene; V was cut back by 4 bases and J by 10 bases. The germline CDR1 and CDR2 sequences are SGHTA and FQGNSA. CDR3 loop: CASSSTSVEQFF. CDR3 in DNA: TGTGCCAGCAGCTCAACTAGCGTGGAGCAGTTCTTC.

This clone was seen a handful of times. As DNA, the CDR3 is TGTGCCAGCAGCTTAGGGACAGGGGGCCCCTCTGGGGCCAACGTCCTGACTTTC. Amino acids: CASSLGTGGPSGANVLTF. The V and J genes are TRBV5-4 and TRBJ2-6, with TRBD1 matching 12 bases. The CDR3 consists of 18 residues. CDR1 and CDR2 from the germline V gene are SGHNT and YYREEE (reference sequence). The trim removed 2 bases at V and 0 bases at J, leaving 3 bases unmatched.

The chain links TRBV11-2 to TRBJ2-5, with 8 bases that match TRBD1. Germline assignment: CDR1 SGHAT and CDR2 FQNNGV. Trimming at V came to 1 base and at J to 4 bases, leaving 8 bases not matched to a gene. The CDR3 contains 16 residues. In DNA, the CDR3 is TGTGCCAGCAGCTTAGGTCCTCAGGGGGCGAGAGAGACCCAGTACTTC. Translation gives CASSLGPQGARETQYF.

This clone was detected once. For the CDR3, the DNA is TGTGCCAGCAGTCCCCGGGACAGGGCCTACGAGCAGTACTTC. Translation gives CASSPRDRAYEQYF. This chain links TRBV6-5 with TRBJ2-7; TRBD1 matches at 9 bases. V lost 5 bases and J lost 2; bases outside the gene matches: 4. CDR1 and CDR2 (germline): MNHEY, SVGAGI. This CDR3 contains 14 residues.

The chain is built from TRBV7-8 and TRBJ1-1, with D possibly being TRBD1 (6 bases). CDR3 length: 15 amino acids. CDR1 and CDR2 from the germline V gene are SGHVS and FQNEAQ. Trimming cost V 7 bases and J 4 bases, with 19 bases left between them. CDR3 region: CASNQRGGLGTEAFF. The DNA for the CDR3 is TGTGCCAGCAACCAGCGGGGGGGGCTAGGCACTGAAGCTTTCTTT.

The genes are TRBV30 and TRBJ1-1; D is perhaps TRBD1 (6 bases). The CDR3 totals 14 residues. The germline V gene encodes CDR1 GTSNPN and CDR2 SVGIG (reference sequence). V lost 1 base and J 1 base, leaving 10 bases between the germline ends. The CDR3 DNA reads TGTGCCTGGAGTGCCCCGACAGGGAACACTGAAGCTTTCTTT. Its translation: CAWSAPTGNTEAFF.

V gene TRBV5-6 combines with J gene TRBJ2-2, with D maybe TRBD1 (5 bases). The CDR3 is made up of 16 amino acids. The germline V gene encodes CDR1 SGHDT and CDR2 YYEEEE. The V end was cut by 7 bases, the J end by 2 bases, with 18 bases between. CDR3 region: CASFPGGASNTGELFF. DNA of the CDR3: TGTGCCAGCTTCCCCGGTGGGGCGTCAAACACCGGGGAGCTGTTTTTT.

V and J are TRBV27 and TRBJ1-4; no clear D. This CDR3 has 17 residues. V was cut by 3 bases and J by 7 bases, with 21 bases left in between. In germline, CDR1 is MNHEY, CDR2 SMNVEV (reference sequence). In DNA form, the CDR3 reads TGTGCCAGCAGTTTTTCCCCCGGTGGTGGTGCGGGTGAAAAACTGTTTTTT. It codes for CASSFSPGGGAGEKLFF.

The J gene is TRBJ2-5, the V gene TRBV20-1; 8 positions agree with TRBD2. The CDR3 spans 17 residues. Germline CDR1 reads DFQATT; CDR2 reads SNEGSKA (reference sequence). The V segment lost 3 bases and the J segment 4 bases; nucleotides outside the gene matches: 16. The CDR3 sequence: CSASGDRTSLRVETQYF. The CDR3 DNA is TGCAGTGCTAGTGGCGATAGGACTAGCTTGCGGGTAGAGACCCAGTACTTC.

The V and J genes are TRBV27 and TRBJ2-7, with D hard to call. The CDR3 has 14 amino acids. The V gene lost 0 bases and the J gene lost 0 bases, with 6 bases spanning the gap. From germline, CDR1 is MNHEY and CDR2 SMNVEV (reference sequence). The DNA for the CDR3 is TGTGCCAGCAGTTTATCTCCCAACTCCTACGAGCAGTACTTC. Residues: CASSLSPNSYEQYF.

The chain combines TRBV7-9 with TRBJ2-5, with D possibly matching TRBD1 (5 bases). V shed 6 bases and J shed 1 base, with 15 bases lying between them. Looked up from germline, CDR1 is SEHNR and CDR2 is FQNEAQ (reference sequence). The CDR3 extends over 15 amino acids. The CDR3 reads CASSVDTGPQETQYF. In DNA form, the CDR3 reads TGTGCCAGCAGTGTGGACACAGGCCCCCAAGAGACCCAGTACTTC.

The V and J genes are TRBV7-6 and TRBJ2-2, with D possibly matching TRBD2 (5 bases). Trimming removed 1 base at V and 1 base at J, with 13 bases between. Germline V gives CDR1 SGHVS, CDR2 FNYEAQ. The CDR3 length is 17 residues. The CDR3 nucleotides read TGTGCCAGCAGCTTAGTTGGTCAGGCGGGGAACACCGGGGAGCTGTTTTTT. Its translation: CASSLVGQAGNTGELFF.

The V call is TRBV2, the J call TRBJ1-2; 7 bases map to TRBD1. The CDR3 runs 14 residues. V lost 4 bases to trimming and J lost 4 bases; unmatched junction nucleotides: 6. Looked up from germline, CDR1 is SNHLY and CDR2 is FYNNEI. CDR3 sequence: CASSGGTDFYGYTF. The CDR3, as DNA: TGTGCCAGCAGTGGCGGGACAGACTTCTATGGCTACACCTTC. The variable domain in full, with the rest retrieved from reference TRBV2 and TRBJ1-2, is EPEVTQTPSHQVTQMGQEVILRCVPISNHLYFYWYRQILGQKVEFLVSFYNNEISEKSEIFDDQFSVERPDGSNFTLKIRSTKLEDSAMYFCASSGGTDFYGYTFGSGTRLTVV.

V is TRBV12-1 and J is TRBJ2-7; the listed D gene, TRBD2, was not tested against the DNA. TRBV12-1 is annotated as a pseudogene. There are 18 residues in the CDR3. The DNA for the CDR3 is TGTGCCAGCAGCTTTGGGCCGGGACTAGCGGGAGGCTTCTACGAGCAGTACTTC. Its protein is CASSFGPGLAGGFYEQYF.

This chain uses TRBV7-2 with TRBJ2-1; 12 bases are shared with TRBD2. Germline V gene lookup returns CDR1 SGHTA and CDR2 FQGNSA. The CDR3 has 17 residues. Losses at the gene ends were 5 bases for V and 6 bases for J; bases not matched to a gene: 11. The CDR3 reads CASSLHLAGGPGNEQFF. The CDR3 coding sequence is TGTGCCAGCAGCCTCCATCTAGCGGGAGGGCCTGGCAATGAGCAGTTCTTC.

Only a few counts were recorded for this clone. The rearrangement joins TRBV4-2 to TRBJ2-2; D is unclear. The germline V gene has CDR1 LGHNA and CDR2 YNFKEQ. This CDR3 is built from 15 residues. V lost 0 bases, J lost 7 bases, and 12 bases lay in between. CDR3 amino acids: CASSQERLQDGELFF. CDR3 coding DNA: TGTGCCAGCAGCCAAGAACGGCTTCAGGACGGGGAGCTGTTTTTT.

This chain joins TRBV7-2 and TRBJ2-1, with a possible D match to TRBD2 (6 bases). The CDR3 contains 15 residues. Trimming removed 5 bases at V and 1 base at J, with 12 bases between. The germline V gene encodes CDR1 SGHTA and CDR2 FQGNSA. CDR3 DNA sequence: TGTGCCAGCAGCGAGCTAGCGTATTCCTACAATGAGCAGTTCTTC. Translated: CASSELAYSYNEQFF.

The chain recombines TRBV15 with TRBJ1-4; D not certain. The germline V gene encodes CDR1 LNHNV and CDR2 YYDKDF (reference sequence). Trimming removed 5 bases at V and 7 bases at J, with 8 bases between. This CDR3 comprises 12 residues. The CDR3 nucleotides are TGTGCCACCAGCTCCCCAGGTGAAAAACTGTTTTTT. Residues: CATSSPGEKLFF.

The chain has TRBV27 and TRBJ1-4; 8 bases match TRBD1. Germline-derived CDR1 and CDR2 are MNHEY and SMNVEV (reference sequence). V dropped 4 bases and J dropped 3; count of bases not matched to a gene: 4. The CDR3 length is 15 residues. The CDR3 sequence: CASSSQGAPNEKLFF. CDR3 bases: TGTGCCAGCAGTTCTCAGGGGGCTCCTAATGAAAAACTGTTTTTT.

The V gene is TRBV19, the J gene TRBJ2-5; D gene unclear. V was clipped by 3 bases and J by 5 bases, with 16 bases between them. Germline V gene lookup returns CDR1 LNHDA and CDR2 SQIVND (reference sequence). This CDR3 spans 15 amino acids. The CDR3 protein is CASSISRLPRETQYF. CDR3 DNA sequence: TGTGCCAGTAGTATTTCCCGACTCCCTCGGGAGACCCAGTACTTC.

As DNA, the CDR3 is TGTGCCAGCAGCTTAGATGGGGCTCAGGAAAGATCGGGGACCCAGTACTTC. This gives the protein CASSLDGAQERSGTQYF. The V and J genes are TRBV11-2 and TRBJ2-5; D may be TRBD1 (5 bases). Germline V CDR1 and CDR2: SGHAT, FQNNGV. Trimming stripped 0 bases from V and 7 bases from J, with 21 bases between. The CDR3 has 17 residues.